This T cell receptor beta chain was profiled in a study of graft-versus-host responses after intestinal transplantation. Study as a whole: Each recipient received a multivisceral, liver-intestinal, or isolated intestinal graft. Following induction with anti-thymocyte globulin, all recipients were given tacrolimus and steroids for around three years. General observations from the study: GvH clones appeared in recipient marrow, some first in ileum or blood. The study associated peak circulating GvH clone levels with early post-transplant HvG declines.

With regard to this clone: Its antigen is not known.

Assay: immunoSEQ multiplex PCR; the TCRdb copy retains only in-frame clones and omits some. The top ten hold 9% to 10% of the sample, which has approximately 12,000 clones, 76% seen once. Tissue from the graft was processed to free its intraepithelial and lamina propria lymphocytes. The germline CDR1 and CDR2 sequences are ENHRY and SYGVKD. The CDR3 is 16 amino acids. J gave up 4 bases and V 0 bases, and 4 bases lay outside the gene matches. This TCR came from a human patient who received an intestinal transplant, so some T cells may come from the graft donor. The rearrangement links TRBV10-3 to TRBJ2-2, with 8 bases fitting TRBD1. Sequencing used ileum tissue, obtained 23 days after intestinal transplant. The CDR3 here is CAISESRTGPTGELFF. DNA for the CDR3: TGTGCCATCAGTGAGTCAAGGACAGGGCCCACCGGGGAGCTGTTTTTT.